The 19 T cell receptor beta chains presented below share a single source sample, sequenced in a study of Ad26.COV2.S vaccination and SARS-CoV-2 variants. This table comes from immunoSEQ multiplex PCR, and its TCRdb copy is limited to in-frame clones, with some not included. The sample holds some 350,000 clones, about 92% seen once. This material consisted of peripheral blood, taken after recovery from COVID-19. The receptor source for this set is a human donor who had recovered from COVID-19.

This chain uses TRBV4-1 with TRBJ2-4; D is unresolved. CDR3 length: 12 amino acids. The germline V gene encodes CDR1 MGHRA and CDR2 YSYEKL. Trimming took 2 bases from V and 10 from J, leaving 9 bases between them. The CDR3 region has the DNA TGCGCCAGCAGCCAAATAAACGAAATTCAGTACTTC. Translated: CASSQINEIQYF.

The V call is TRBV12-5, the J call TRBJ2-7; unclear D gene. The CDR3 length is 12 residues. Germline V gene sequence: CDR1 LGHNT, CDR2 FRNRAP. V was clipped by 1 base and J by 9 bases, with 10 bases between them. The CDR3 spells CASGLEPPGQYF. The CDR3 DNA follows: TGTGCTAGTGGTTTGGAACCCCCGGGGCAGTACTTC.

V is TRBV4-1 and J is TRBJ2-1; 11 nucleotides match TRBD1. Germline V gives CDR1 MGHRA, CDR2 YSYEKL. This CDR3 is built from 16 residues. V lost 1 base and J lost 3; bases outside the gene matches: 2. In nucleotides, the CDR3 is TGCGCCAGCAGCCAAGGGACAGGGGGCTTCTACAATGAGCAGTTCTTC. It translates to CASSQGTGGFYNEQFF.

This sequence joins TRBV15 and TRBJ1-2; D gene unclear. V shed 1 base and J shed 1 base, with 19 bases lying between them. Germline V gives CDR1 LNHNV, CDR2 YYDKDF (reference sequence). This CDR3 has 18 residues. CDR3 sequence (DNA): TGTGCCACCAGCAGAGTCAAAGCCACTCGATTAAATAACTATGGCTACACCTTC. Encoded protein: CATSRVKATRLNNYGYTF. The entire variable domain, with the rest obtained from reference TRBV15 and TRBJ1-2, is as follows: DAMVIQNPRYQVTQFGKPVTLSCSQTLNHNVMYWYQQKSSQAPKLLFHYYDKDFNNEADTPDNFQSRRPNTSFCFLDIRSPGLGDTAMYLCATSRVKATRLNNYGYTFGSGTRLTVV.

The chain is built from TRBV27 and TRBJ2-6; the match to TRBD1 covers 11 bases. This CDR3 comprises 20 residues. After removal of 6 bases from V and 0 bases from J, the junction contained 13 bases not matched to a gene. Per germline, CDR1 MNHEY and CDR2 SMNVEV (reference sequence). DNA for the CDR3: TGTGCCAGCAGGCTTACCGGGACAGGGGGGCGCGTCTCTGGGGCCAACGTCCTGACTTTC. It is translated as CASRLTGTGGRVSGANVLTF.

This clone was counted once. The chain has TRBV4-1 and TRBJ2-7, with D possibly TRBD2 on 5 matching bases. Between the trimmed V and J ends, which lost 4 bases and 5 bases, there was a span of 21 bases. This CDR3 is 16 amino acids long. Germline V CDR1 and CDR2: MGHRA, YSYEKL. CDR3 loop: CASSLLWNPGSHEQYF. CDR3 bases: TGCGCCAGCAGCCTATTATGGAATCCGGGGAGCCACGAGCAGTACTTC.

The V and J genes are TRBV5-4 and TRBJ1-1; D might be TRBD1 (6 bases). V lost 0 bases, J lost 4 bases, and 13 bases lay in between. The CDR3 spans 15 residues. CDR1 is SGHNT and CDR2 is YYREEE in the germline V gene (reference sequence). CDR3 loop: CASSLGGRPTTEAFF. The CDR3 bases are TGTGCCAGCAGCTTGGGGGGGCGACCGACCACTGAAGCTTTCTTT.

This clone was counted only a few times. This chain uses TRBV3-1 (or the pseudogene TRBV3-2) with TRBJ1-6; weak D call: TRBD1 (6 bases). CDR3 length: 19 residues. Germline assignment: CDR1 LGHDT and CDR2 YNNKEL (reference sequence). V lost 1 base to trimming and J lost 0 bases, with 16 bases between them. The CDR3 region has the DNA TGTGCCAGCAGCCAAGTGTCAGGGGTTGGAGGCTCCTATAATTCACCCCTCCACTTT. The encoded protein is CASSQVSGVGGSYNSPLHF.

The rearrangement joins TRBV11-2 to TRBJ2-7; 8 nucleotides match TRBD1. V shed 8 bases, J shed 3 bases, and the junction held 6 bases outside the gene matches. Germline assignment: CDR1 SGHAT and CDR2 FQNNGV. The CDR3 loop spans 13 amino acids. In DNA, the CDR3 is TGTGCCAGCCGCGGACAGGGAGACTACGAGCAGTACTTC. It is translated as CASRGQGDYEQYF.

This chain connects TRBV9 to TRBJ2-2; weak D call: TRBD2 (6 bases). Trimming took off 3 bases at V and 3 bases at J, with 6 bases between the two ends. The CDR3 runs to 13 residues. Germline CDR1 reads SGDLS; CDR2 reads YYNGEE. The CDR3 bases are TGTGCCAGCAGCGGGGGGGACACCGGGGAGCTGTTTTTT. It yields the protein CASSGGDTGELFF.

This clone was seen more than once but under ten times. The CDR3 region is CASSEGQPYYGYTF. DNA of the CDR3: TGTGCCAGCAGTGAAGGACAGCCTTACTATGGCTACACCTTC. The rearrangement uses TRBV6-1 and TRBJ1-2; a possible D gene is TRBD1 (5 bases). The CDR3 is 14 amino acids. V shed 1 base and J shed 3 bases, with 9 bases lying between them. Germline V gives CDR1 MNHNS, CDR2 SASEGT.

A single count supports this clone. The chain uses TRBV29-1 and TRBJ2-7; D is possibly TRBD2 (6 bases). Trimming pared 4 bases from V and 7 bases from J, leaving 20 bases between. Looked up from germline, CDR1 is SQVTM and CDR2 is ANQGSEA. CDR3 length equals 14 residues. CDR3 sequence (DNA): TGCAGCGTTGGGTCGACTAGGCAGGTCGTGGAGCAGTACTTC. As protein: CSVGSTRQVVEQYF.

V is TRBV2 and J is TRBJ1-2; tentatively, D is TRBD1 (5 bases). The V end was cut by 3 bases, the J end by 2 bases, with 19 bases between. This CDR3 spans 17 amino acids. CDR1 and CDR2 from the germline V gene are SNHLY and FYNNEI. The CDR3 spells CASSDLVTGSPNYGYTF. In DNA, the CDR3 is TGTGCCAGCAGTGACCTAGTTACAGGCTCTCCCAACTATGGCTACACCTTC.

This clone showed up just once. This rearrangement joins TRBV19 to TRBJ1-2; D is unresolved. CDR3 length equals 16 residues. Per the germline V gene, CDR1 is LNHDA and CDR2 is SQIVND (reference sequence). V lost 3 bases and J lost 3, with 17 bases in between. The CDR3 protein is CASSMASQLQHYGYTF. The CDR3 nucleotides are TGTGCCAGTAGTATGGCATCTCAGCTGCAGCACTATGGCTACACCTTC. Complete variable domain (other parts from reference TRBV19 and TRBJ1-2): DGGITQSPKYLFRKEGQNVTLSCEQNLNHDAMYWYRQDPGQGLRLIYYSQIVNDFQKGDIAEGYSVSREKKESFPLTVTSAQKNPTAFYLCASSMASQLQHYGYTFGSGTRLTVV.

The chain uses TRBV10-1 and TRBJ2-1, with TRBD2 matching over 13 bases. This CDR3 has 18 amino acids. Looked up from germline, CDR1 is WNHNN and CDR2 is SYGVQD (reference sequence). The V gene end was trimmed by 3 bases and the J gene end by 2 bases; junction bases not matched to a gene: 7. This CDR3 is CASSDSGTSGVPYNEQFF. The DNA for the CDR3 is TGCGCCAGCAGTGACTCAGGGACTAGCGGGGTTCCCTACAATGAGCAGTTCTTC.

The chain has TRBV13 and TRBJ2-5; 9 bases line up with TRBD2. The germline V gene encodes CDR1 PRHDT and CDR2 FYEKMQ (reference sequence). Trimming took 1 base from V and 3 from J; bases not matched to a gene: 6. The CDR3 totals 16 residues. The DNA of the CDR3 is TGTGCCAGCAGCTTAGAAGGGCTAGCGGGGAAAGAGACCCAGTACTTC. Encoded protein: CASSLEGLAGKETQYF.

The chain is built from TRBV12-3 or TRBV12-4 and TRBJ1-1; D unclear. The CDR3 has 13 amino acids. Trimming shortened V by 5 bases and J by 1 base, and 8 bases separated the two germline ends. DNA for the CDR3: TGTGCCAGCAGTGCCGCAGGGAACACTGAAGCTTTCTTT. It codes for CASSAAGNTEAFF.

This chain joins TRBV6-5 and TRBJ1-1, with D perhaps TRBD1 (6 bases). Trimming left V 7 bases short and J 0 bases short, with 9 bases between. CDR3 length: 13 amino acids. In germline, CDR1 is MNHEY, CDR2 SVGAGI. The CDR3 protein is CASKGGMNTEAFF. The CDR3, as DNA: TGTGCCAGCAAGGGGGGGATGAACACTGAAGCTTTCTTT.

The V and J genes are TRBV7-9 and TRBJ2-7; the D gene is possibly TRBD1 (5 bases). The CDR3 is 15 amino acids. Germline CDR1 and CDR2: SEHNR and FQNEAQ (reference sequence). Deletions cut 8 bases from V and 2 bases from J, with 19 bases between. DNA for the CDR3: TGTGCCAGCTCCCCTTGGGGCAGTGGTACCTACGAGCAGTACTTC. Its translation: CASSPWGSGTYEQYF.